The source of this T cell receptor beta chain is a study of immune evolution from preneoplasia to lung adenocarcinoma. The study's findings and limits: Later-stage lesions appeared to have more T cells, more diversity, less clonality. Top clone share appeared to fall from AAH through AIS, MIA, adenocarcinoma.

V was pared by 4 bases and J by 3 bases, with 13 bases between. Germline V gene lookup returns CDR1 MDHEN and CDR2 SYDVKM. The CDR3 is 15 residues long. Patients had resection in Japan or China between about 2014 and 2018. Each case's diagnosis was confirmed by two pathologists on H&E. Details on this clone: The antigen remains undetermined.

This table comes from immunoSEQ multiplex PCR, and its TCRdb copy is limited to in-frame clones, with some not included. This table holds thousands of clones, approximately 74% found once. The genes are TRBV28 and TRBJ2-1; maybe TRBD1 (5 bases). The source material was FFPE adjacent normal lung tissue. This sequence was found in a donor of 70 years or more with lung adenocarcinoma. The CDR3 DNA reads as TGTGCCAGCAGTTCACAGGTATTGATCTACAATGAGCAGTTCTTC. It translates to CASSSQVLIYNEQFF.